Reported below is one TCR beta chain. What it binds is unknown. Memory CD4+ cells were the fraction left after CD45RA+ naive selection. CDR1 SQVTM and CDR2 ANQGSEA come from the germline V gene. The CDR3 has 15 residues. With 3 bases clipped from V and 5 bases from J, the junction kept 10 bases outside the gene matches. Clones were read by immunoSEQ multiplex PCR, and TCRdb kept only the in-frame ones, dropping some. The sample records hundreds of thousands of clones, 95% to 97% being singletons. The data originate from a study of shared clonotypes between healthy human individuals. The study, taken as a whole, reports: Across a handful of donors, naive CD4 shared around 5%, naive CD8 over 3%, memory CD4 about 2.5%, memory CD8 0.4% to 0.5%.

The sequencing sample was made of naive CD4+ T cells sorted from blood. Subset reported: CD45RA+ positively selected. The chain links TRBV29-1 to TRBJ2-7, with 10 positions matching TRBD1. The receptor was isolated from a woman aged 25 to 39 in good health. For the CDR3, the DNA is TGCAGCGTTGAGTTGGGACAGGGGTCCCTGAACGAGCAGTACTTC. As protein: CSVELGQGSLNEQYF.